A selection of T cell receptor beta chains follows, all from one sample in a study of cytomegalovirus exposure and HLA in healthy donors. Assay: immunoSEQ multiplex PCR; the TCRdb copy retains only in-frame clones and omits some. Of some 98,000 clones detected, about 83% appear once; the ten largest clones hold roughly 4.3%. Input material: PBMCs. Receptor source: a woman aged 30 to 39 in good health and CMV-seronegative. Each CDR3 is given with its conserved first and last residue. A row's size may be missing; if present it is once, few, many or a size class.

>once|TRBJ1-5|TRBV27
CASSLPWTGNGSNQPQHF
>-|TRBJ2-3|TRBV11-1
CASSFGGHHTDTQYF
>-|TRBJ2-3|TRBV9
CASSEGGQDTQYF
>-|TRBJ2-2|TRBV27
CASRQPSGRANGELFF
>few|TRBJ1-1|TRBV11-3
CASSRDSMNTEAFF
>-|TRBJ2-3|TRBV7-3
CASSFIAGSKDTQYF
>-|TRBJ1-6|TRBV5-1
CASSLGSDKGTPLHF
>-|TRBJ2-7|TRBV5-4
CASSLFGSGTYEQYF
>-|TRBJ1-1|TRBV27
CASSPQGASAEAFF
>few|TRBJ2-1|TRBV6-6
CASSRYNEQFF
>once|TRBJ2-5|TRBV5-1
CASSPSTRGQETQYF
>few|TRBJ1-1|TRBV7-3
CASSFPGGDDDTEAFF
>-|TRBJ2-4|TRBV5-1
CASSLTTAKLAKNIQYF
>-|TRBJ1-2|TRBV9
CASSVTGVNGYTF
>-|TRBJ1-2|TRBV28
CASIQDVMSGYTF
>-|TRBJ1-4|TRBV2
CASRGGFNEKLFF
>-|TRBJ2-7|TRBV15
CATSRDQYSYEQYF
>once|TRBJ2-4|TRBV9
CASSGNPRGGGAKNIQYF
>-|TRBJ1-2|TRBV7-2
CASSLDPQGNYGYTF
>few|TRBJ1-3|TRBV4-2
CASSHDQGGGGNTIYF
>-|TRBJ1-2|TRBV28
CASSFSGREGTF
>-|TRBJ1-1|TRBV5-1
CASSSIRSGSEAFF
>-|TRBJ1-6|TRBV10-3
CAISELLQGSPLHF
>-|TRBJ1-2|TRBV6-5
CASTETGGGYTF
>-|TRBJ2-3|TRBV7-2
CASHLAGGYTDTQYF
>-|TRBJ2-1|TRBV6-6
CASSYHQAYEQFF
>-|TRBJ2-1|TRBV2
CASNRAGGGSYNEQFF
>-|TRBJ2-1|TRBV7-3
CASSLPGSAGDNEQFF
>-|TRBJ1-2|TRBV6-6
CASSPWERGYTF
>-|TRBJ1-6|TRBV11-2
CASSSTLQGNSPLHF
>-|TRBJ2-7|TRBV5-6
CASSRGLAYLDEQYF
>-|TRBJ2-3|TRBV5-1
CASSVRLAGGSTDTQYF
>-|TRBJ1-4|TRBV5-8
CASSLPGATYEKLFF
>-|TRBJ2-1|TRBV15
CATRSGGLAGGLSYNEQFF
>-|TRBJ1-4|TRBV5-1
CASSLSGQAEKLFF
>few|TRBJ1-2|TRBV28
CASSLSVDGYTF
>-|TRBJ1-5|TRBV28
CASKGTGLGGNQPQHF
>-|TRBJ1-5|TRBV10-3
CAISEEGDSNQPQHF
>-|TRBJ1-2|TRBV19
CASRITGFDYGYTF
>few|TRBJ1-6|TRBV27
CASSLGEKDSPLHF
>-|TRBJ2-1|TRBV6-4
CASRKTGVLFYNEQFF
>-|TRBJ2-1|TRBV5-1
CASSPGGQTLGQFF
>-|TRBJ2-3|TRBV20-1
CSAPEGGTQYF
>few|TRBJ2-7|TRBV28
CASSPGASYEQYF
>-|TRBJ2-4|TRBV29-1
CSVEETRVSAKNIQYF
>-|TRBJ2-7|TRBV6-1
CASREKGQNYEQYF
>few|TRBJ2-1|TRBV11-3
CASSFGTSGNNEQFF
>-|TRBJ1-3|TRBV5-1
CASSPIPGSSGNTIYF
>-|TRBJ1-1|TRBV19
CASRPDLTGTGYTNTEAFF